What follows are 30 T cell receptor beta chains derived from one specimen sequenced in a study of T-cell memory formation after mild COVID-19. TCRdb independently ran MiXCR on the 5' RACE reads; one entry per CDR3 protein. The table includes 350,000 to 450,000 distinct CDR3 sequences, 13% to 15% detected once. Sample: PBMCs or a T cell subset sorted from them (not recorded which). These receptors were obtained from a young man who had mild COVID-19 (a few samples of this study predate the infection). Cell type and time point are not known.

This clonotype was seen only a few times. This chain links TRBV7-2 with TRBJ1-3, with 9 bases aligning to TRBD1. The J segment lost 4 bases and the V segment lost 5 bases, leaving 9 bases of the junction unmatched. CDR3 size: 16 residues. Germline V lookup: CDR1 SGHTA, CDR2 FQGNSA. Here the CDR3 reads CASSEDRGLPGNTIYF. CDR3 DNA: TGTGCCAGCAGCGAGGACAGGGGATTACCGGGAAACACCATATATTTT.

At least ten counts were recorded for this clonotype. This chain links TRBV29-1 with TRBJ2-7; the match to TRBD1 covers 7 bases. Germline CDR1 reads SQVTM; CDR2 reads ANQGSEA. CDR3 length equals 12 residues. The trim removed 8 bases at V and 2 bases at J, leaving 6 bases unmatched. This CDR3 reads CSIRDSAYEQYF. The CDR3 coding sequence is TGCAGCATCCGGGACAGTGCCTACGAGCAGTACTTC.

This clonotype showed up many times. This sequence joins TRBV3-1 and TRBJ2-3; D is unclear. V lost 4 bases and J 2 bases, leaving 4 bases between the germline ends. Germline V gene sequence: CDR1 LGHDT, CDR2 YNNKEL (reference sequence). The CDR3 is 12 residues long. The CDR3 DNA sequence: TGTGCCAGCAGCCGAAACACAGATACGCAGTATTTT. It yields the protein CASSRNTDTQYF.

This clonotype has more than one count but fewer than ten. The chain's CDR3 is CASRTGGGGEQYF. The CDR3 DNA reads as TGTGCCAGCCGTACCGGGGGAGGCGGCGAGCAGTACTTC. This rearrangement joins TRBV27 to TRBJ2-7; tentative D call: TRBD2 (6 bases). Germline values: CDR1 MNHEY, CDR2 SMNVEV (reference sequence). The CDR3 contains 13 residues. Trimming stripped 8 bases from V and 6 bases from J, with 17 bases between.

In this sample, this clonotype turned up once. The gene calls are TRBV6-5 and TRBJ2-1, with D possibly being TRBD2 (6 bases). V was trimmed by 0 bases and J by 2 bases, leaving 8 bases between them. There are 15 residues in the CDR3. The germline gives CDR1 MNHEY, CDR2 SVGAGI. CDR3 sequence: CASSYSPGAYNEQFF. The CDR3 bases are TGTGCCAGCAGTTACTCACCGGGGGCCTACAATGAGCAGTTCTTC.

The chain combines TRBV10-3 with TRBJ2-2; D gene unclear. Germline V gene data show CDR1 as ENHRY and CDR2 as SYGVKD. V lost 8 bases to trimming and J lost 2 bases, with 3 bases between them. The CDR3 extends over 11 amino acids. CDR3: CAIGNTGELFF. Here the CDR3 DNA reads TGTGCCATCGGTAACACCGGGGAGCTGTTTTTT.

V is TRBV6-5 and J is TRBJ1-6; D is undetermined. There are 12 residues in the CDR3. Germline V lookup: CDR1 MNHEY, CDR2 SVGAGI. Trimming shortened V by 6 bases and J by 10 bases, and 10 bases separated the two germline ends. CDR3 region: CASSSGISPLHF. DNA for the CDR3: TGTGCCAGCAGCTCGGGCATATCACCCCTCCACTTT.

This chain uses TRBV18 with TRBJ1-5; D ambiguous. Trimming took 2 bases from V and 2 from J, leaving 10 bases between them. The CDR3 extends over 15 amino acids. Germline V gene lookup returns CDR1 KGHSH and CDR2 LQKENI. CDR3 nucleotide sequence: TGTGCCAGCTCACCAATGGACGTGGGCAATCAGCCCCAGCATTTT. This encodes CASSPMDVGNQPQHF.

This chain connects TRBV20-1 to TRBJ2-4, with 16 positions matching TRBD2. Germline values: CDR1 DFQATT, CDR2 SNEGSKA (reference sequence). This CDR3 is 17 amino acids long. Losses at the gene ends were 4 bases for V and 0 bases for J; bases not matched to a gene: 3. Written as DNA, the CDR3 is TGCAGTGCTATGGGACTAGCGGGGGGGATAGCCAAAAACATTCAGTACTTC. It yields the protein CSAMGLAGGIAKNIQYF.

CDR3 protein: CASRWRGPSTDTQYF. CDR3 nucleotide sequence: TGTGCCAGCAGGTGGCGGGGGCCGAGCACAGATACGCAGTATTTT. V gene TRBV6-6 combines with J gene TRBJ2-3, with TRBD2 as a possible D gene (7 bases). V shed 6 bases and J shed 0 bases, with 13 bases lying between them. Germline CDR1 is MNHNY and CDR2 is SVGAGI (reference sequence). CDR3 length: 15 amino acids.

The chain carries TRBV12-3 or TRBV12-4 and TRBJ2-2, with D possibly being TRBD2 (5 bases). The CDR3 spans 14 residues. Deletions cut 8 bases from V and 1 base from J, with 11 bases between. CDR3 residues: CASQRTENTGELFF. DNA of the CDR3: TGTGCCAGCCAGAGGACTGAGAACACCGGGGAGCTGTTTTTT.

V and J are TRBV5-1 and TRBJ2-6; the D gene is possibly TRBD1 (6 bases). This CDR3 is 16 amino acids long. The V end lost 0 bases, the J end lost 2 bases, and 9 bases lay between the germline ends. Germline values: CDR1 SGHRS, CDR2 YFSETQ. CDR3 in amino acids: CASSLDAGAGANVLTF. For the CDR3, the DNA is TGCGCCAGCAGCTTGGATGCAGGGGCTGGGGCCAACGTCCTGACTTTC.

V gene TRBV5-3 combines with J gene TRBJ2-1; TRBD1 is a possible D gene (5 bases). Being an ORF, TRBV5-3 has a function that is uncertain. The CDR3 loop spans 14 amino acids. V gave up 0 bases and J gave up 7 bases, with 11 bases separating them. CDR3 sequence: CARSLVVGPNEQFF. The CDR3 coding sequence is TGTGCCAGAAGCTTGGTCGTGGGGCCTAATGAGCAGTTCTTC.

In this sample, this clonotype turned up a few times. This sequence joins TRBV4-1 and TRBJ2-7; 9 nucleotides align to TRBD2. This CDR3 contains 16 residues. Germline lookup yields CDR1 MGHRA and CDR2 YSYEKL. The V gene end was trimmed by 0 bases and the J gene end by 7 bases; junction bases not matched to a gene: 10. CDR3 nucleotide sequence: TGCGCCAGCAGCCAAGACTGGCTAGCGGGGTTGGGGGAGCAGTACTTC. Translated, it gives CASSQDWLAGLGEQYF.

The sample holds many counts of this clonotype. This chain connects TRBV5-1 to TRBJ2-7; possibly TRBD2 for D (6 bases). Trimming left V 2 bases short and J 5 bases short, with 14 bases between. Per the germline V gene, CDR1 is SGHRS and CDR2 is YFSETQ. The CDR3 length is 14 residues. The CDR3 loop reads CASSFGGGANEQYF. The CDR3 DNA is TGCGCCAGCAGCTTCGGAGGAGGGGCGAACGAGCAGTACTTC.

The chain links TRBV5-1 to TRBJ2-3; D unresolved. Trimming cost V 2 bases and J 5 bases, with 6 bases left between them. This CDR3 is built from 12 residues. CDR1 is SGHRS, CDR2 YFSETQ, per germline. For the CDR3, the DNA is TGCGCCAGCAGCTTTGGCGTAGATACGCAGTATTTT. As protein: CASSFGVDTQYF.

There are a few counts of this clonotype. The chain recombines TRBV4-3 with TRBJ2-1, with a tentative D call TRBD1 (6 bases). From germline, CDR1 is LGHNA and CDR2 YSLEER. CDR3 length: 13 amino acids. V lost 1 base, J lost 8 bases, and 9 bases lay in between. The CDR3 nucleotides read TGCGCCAGCAGCCAAGCTGGGGGCCATGAGCAGTTCTTC. This encodes CASSQAGGHEQFF.

In the case of this clonotype: A much larger clone lies a single base off, so this may be a read error. The rearrangement joins TRBV12-3 or TRBV12-4 to TRBJ1-1; D is unclear. This CDR3 is built from 14 residues. Trimming stripped 5 bases from V and 1 base from J, with 11 bases between. CDR3 loop: CASSLKGSNTEAFF. The CDR3 DNA reads as TGTGCCAGCAGTCTCAAGGGCTCGAACACTGAAGCTTTCTTT.

The chain is built from TRBV7-2 and TRBJ2-4; D is unclear. V shed 1 base and J shed 5 bases, with 9 bases lying between them. Germline-derived CDR1 and CDR2 are SGHTA and FQGNSA. CDR3 size: 14 residues. CDR3 in amino acids: CASSLGGNQNIQYF. The CDR3 DNA follows: TGTGCCAGCAGCTTAGGGGGAAACCAAAACATTCAGTACTTC.

In this sample, this clonotype turned up a few times. The chain combines TRBV20-1 with TRBJ2-1; 9 nucleotides align to TRBD2. The trim removed 3 bases at V and 10 bases at J, leaving 13 bases unmatched. In germline, CDR1 is DFQATT, CDR2 SNEGSKA (reference sequence). This CDR3 contains 15 residues. CDR3: CSASKGGGGAAEQFF. The CDR3 nucleotides read TGCAGTGCTAGTAAGGGCGGCGGGGGGGCAGCAGAGCAGTTCTTC.

The V call is TRBV6-5, the J call TRBJ2-2, with D tentatively TRBD2 (6 bases). The V gene lost 4 bases and the J gene lost 0 bases, with 27 bases spanning the gap. This CDR3 comprises 21 residues. The V gene's germline CDR1 is MNHEY and CDR2 SVGAGI. The chain's CDR3 is CASSSVGDGGGIPANTGELFF. The CDR3 DNA sequence: TGTGCCAGCAGTTCTGTTGGGGACGGGGGAGGTATCCCAGCGAACACCGGGGAGCTGTTTTTT.

The V and J genes are TRBV6-1 and TRBJ2-1; D is possibly TRBD1 (6 bases). Trimming removed 5 bases at V and 6 bases at J, with 23 bases between. CDR3 length: 17 residues. Germline V lookup: CDR1 MNHNS, CDR2 SASEGT. The CDR3 loop reads CASSSRLTGYGANEQFF. The CDR3 bases are TGTGCCAGCAGTTCCCGCCTAACAGGGTACGGTGCCAATGAGCAGTTCTTC.

This clonotype showed up just a few times. CDR3 sequence (DNA): TGTGCCACCAGCAGAGATCGCGAGTCTTACCAAGAGACCCAGTACTTC. It is translated as CATSRDRESYQETQYF. The chain couples TRBV15 to TRBJ2-5; D not certain. The V gene lost 0 bases and the J gene lost 0 bases, with 11 bases spanning the gap. CDR1 and CDR2 from the germline V gene are LNHNV and YYDKDF (reference sequence). The CDR3 length is 16 residues. The full variable domain, rest sourced from reference TRBV15 and TRBJ2-5, is DAMVIQNPRYQVTQFGKPVTLSCSQTLNHNVMYWYQQKSSQAPKLLFHYYDKDFNNEADTPDNFQSRRPNTSFCFLDIRSPGLGDTAMYLCATSRDRESYQETQYFGPGTRLLVL.

This chain connects TRBV7-2 to TRBJ2-3; TRBD2 agrees at 9 bases. V lost 5 bases, J lost 4 bases, and 7 bases stayed unmatched. Per the germline V gene, CDR1 is SGHTA and CDR2 is FQGNSA. This CDR3 is 15 amino acids long. The CDR3 bases are TGTGCCAGCAGCGAAAGCGGGGGGTGGGCAGATACGCAGTATTTT. It is translated as CASSESGGWADTQYF.

J is TRBJ2-1 and V is TRBV5-5; 9 bases match TRBD2. Losses at the gene ends were 1 base for V and 4 bases for J; bases not matched to a gene: 15. Germline assignment: CDR1 SGHKS and CDR2 YYEKEE (reference sequence). This CDR3 is built from 19 residues. The CDR3 protein is CASSLSRRGSGRDYNEQFF. The CDR3 coding sequence is TGTGCCAGCAGCTTGTCTAGGCGGGGTAGCGGGAGAGATTACAATGAGCAGTTCTTC.

This clonotype was counted ten times or more. V and J are TRBV7-2 and TRBJ2-3; D is uncertain. The CDR3 length is 14 residues. The germline CDR1 and CDR2 sequences are SGHTA and FQGNSA. The V end lost 5 bases, the J end lost 4 bases, and 13 bases lay between the germline ends. CDR3: CASSPNFGADTQYF. The CDR3 nucleotides are TGTGCCAGCAGCCCCAACTTCGGCGCAGATACGCAGTATTTT.

V gene TRBV6-2 or TRBV6-3 combines with J gene TRBJ2-7; no clear D. The CDR3 runs 13 residues. Germline-derived CDR1 and CDR2 are MNHEY and SVGEGT. Trimming shortened V by 6 bases and J by 7 bases, and 16 bases separated the two germline ends. CDR3 nucleotide sequence: TGTGCCAGCAGAACGGGCCCAACTGGGGAGCAGTACGTC. Translated: CASRTGPTGEQYV.

This clonotype was detected only a few times. This rearrangement joins TRBV7-3 to TRBJ2-5; D not resolved. Trimming took off 5 bases at V and 0 bases at J, with 7 bases between the two ends. CDR3 length: 13 residues. From germline, CDR1 is SGHTA and CDR2 FQGTGA. The CDR3 sequence is CASSVDNQETQYF. Written as DNA, the CDR3 is TGTGCCAGCAGCGTCGACAACCAAGAGACCCAGTACTTC.

This clonotype was seen only a few times. The V gene is TRBV29-1, the J gene TRBJ2-3; D may be TRBD2 (7 bases). This CDR3 has 14 residues. CDR1 and CDR2 (germline): SQVTM, ANQGSEA. V was shortened by 6 bases and J by 5 bases, with 18 bases between the two germline ends. CDR3 DNA: TGCAGCGTCGAGGGGGGGGGGCATGGAGATACGCAGTATTTT. As protein: CSVEGGGHGDTQYF.

The CDR3 nucleotides read TGTGCCAGCAGCCCGCCCTATGCGTCCGGGGAGCTGTTTTTT. It codes for CASSPPYASGELFF. The rearrangement uses TRBV7-9 and TRBJ2-2; no definite D call. The CDR3 runs to 14 residues. Germline V lookup: CDR1 SEHNR, CDR2 FQNEAQ (reference sequence). V was pared by 5 bases and J by 6 bases, with 13 bases between.